This TCR beta chain derives from a study of blood T cell repertoires in COVID-19 (dated by TCRdb to the early 2020s). Study-level background: ImmuneRACE Cohort 3 recovered participants were defined by two consecutive negative NP/OP PCR tests, healthcare professional clearance, or symptom resolution. HLA class I and class II types, where available, came from metadata supplied by the sample provider rather than from assay-based typing. The dataset comprised deeply sampled blood TCRbeta repertoires from subjects exposed to, actively infected with, or recovered from COVID-19. The samples were drawn from two sources: the first 160 participants of the ongoing ImmuneRACE study, and 1,200 or so subjects contributed by 6 global collaborators. Nearly every sample came with metadata listing a de-identified subject ID, COVID-19 status, age in years and sex. The prospective study material was composed of cDNA or gDNA derived from T cells, B-cell-depleted T cells, or PBMCs. The repertoires were made available in a free public database intended to serve as a resource for research on the immune response to SARS-CoV-2. The collaborator samples originated in the United States, Italy and Spain and spanned the acute and convalescent phases of COVID-19.

Trimming removed 6 bases from V and 5 bases from J; the gene matches leave 2 bases unexplained. From its cysteine to its phenylalanine, the CDR3 spans 12 amino acids. The CDR3 DNA has 36 bases and is translated from base 1. In the germline V gene, CDR1 corresponds to SNHLY and CDR2 to FYNNEI. Participants in the prospective study were enrolled through a virtual design, were aged about 18 to 90 years, and lived in roughly 26 United States geographic areas. Cohort assignment in the prospective study relied on participant-reported clinical history from a screening survey and a study questionnaire. Each participant in the prospective study had whole blood, serum and a nasopharyngeal or oropharyngeal swab collected by mobile phlebotomists. Prospective study participants could optionally give additional blood draws and questionnaires over a 2-month period. Blood samples from the prospective study were shipped frozen or at room temperature prior to DNA extraction.

Concerning this clone itself: What this receptor recognizes is not known. No base quality values were provided; no much bigger clone lies one nucleotide off.

What the work shows at the level of the full study, not this receptor alone: How much clinical and demographic metadata was included differed by source and by participant, and the metadata was provided uncurated.

The immunoSEQ Assay, a bias-controlled multiplex PCR, was used to amplify TCRbeta CDR3 regions from genomic DNA. The published analysis was carried out like this. Within the assay, amplification of reference gene primers was used to estimate how many nucleated cells each sample contained. To quantify the absolute abundance of each unique TCRbeta CDR3 rearrangement, sequence reads were collapsed and filtered. For each sample, productive Simpson clonality was calculated by taking the square root of Simpson's diversity index across productive rearrangements. TCRdb mirrors the immuneACCESS table, restricted to in-frame sequences. Some clones are absent from its copies; in checked studies, under half trace to an unresolved V gene, and the reason for the others is unknown. V and J calls and clone size are given by that table; D and trimming were obtained from the DNA. The sample contains 350,000 to 450,000 clones, around 87% of them found a single time. The ten largest clonotypes hold 1.5% to 2.5% of the sample.

The sequence derives from a man aged 40-50 years in a cohort exposed to, infected with or recovered from COVID-19 (not recorded which). Material for sequencing was PBMCs or T cells enriched from blood (not recorded which). The V and J genes are TRBV2 and TRBJ2-7, with 9 bases matching TRBD1. The CDR3 loop reads CASRGQGHEQYF. DNA sequence: TGTGCCAGCAGGGGACAGGGCCACGAGCAGTACTTC. The full variable domain, with segments outside the CDR3 supplied by the reference TRBV2 and TRBJ2-7 proteins, appears as EPEVTQTPSHQVTQMGQEVILRCVPISNHLYFYWYRQILGQKVEFLVSFYNNEISEKSEIFDDQFSVERPDGSNFTLKIRSTKLEDSAMYFCASRGQGHEQYFGPGTRLTVT.